The TCR beta chain under discussion was sequenced for a study of T cells after yellow fever vaccination. TCRdb independently ran MiXCR on the 5' RACE reads; one entry per CDR3 protein. This sample has about 320,000 distinct CDR3 sequences, with 6.8% found just once. This clonotype was counted only a few times. What it binds is not known. V was cut by 3 bases and J by 5 bases, with 7 bases left in between. The CDR3 extends over 12 amino acids. From germline, CDR1 is LNHDA and CDR2 SQIVND (reference sequence). General study results and limits: The CD4 compartment and the CD8 compartment contained a small share of clonotypes in common.

The genes are TRBV19 and TRBJ1-1, with unresolved D. Sequencing was performed on PBMCs, taken around 45 days after the first yellow fever vaccination. The TCR originated in a man aged 18 to 29 who received the YFV17D yellow fever vaccine. The CDR3 nucleotides are TGTGCCAGTAGTATGGGGTGGACTGAAGCTTTCTTT. Residues: CASSMGWTEAFF. Together with reference TRBV19 and TRBJ1-1, the CDR3 gives the full variable domain: DGGITQSPKYLFRKEGQNVTLSCEQNLNHDAMYWYRQDPGQGLRLIYYSQIVNDFQKGDIAEGYSVSREKKESFPLTVTSAQKNPTAFYLCASSMGWTEAFFGQGTRLTVV.